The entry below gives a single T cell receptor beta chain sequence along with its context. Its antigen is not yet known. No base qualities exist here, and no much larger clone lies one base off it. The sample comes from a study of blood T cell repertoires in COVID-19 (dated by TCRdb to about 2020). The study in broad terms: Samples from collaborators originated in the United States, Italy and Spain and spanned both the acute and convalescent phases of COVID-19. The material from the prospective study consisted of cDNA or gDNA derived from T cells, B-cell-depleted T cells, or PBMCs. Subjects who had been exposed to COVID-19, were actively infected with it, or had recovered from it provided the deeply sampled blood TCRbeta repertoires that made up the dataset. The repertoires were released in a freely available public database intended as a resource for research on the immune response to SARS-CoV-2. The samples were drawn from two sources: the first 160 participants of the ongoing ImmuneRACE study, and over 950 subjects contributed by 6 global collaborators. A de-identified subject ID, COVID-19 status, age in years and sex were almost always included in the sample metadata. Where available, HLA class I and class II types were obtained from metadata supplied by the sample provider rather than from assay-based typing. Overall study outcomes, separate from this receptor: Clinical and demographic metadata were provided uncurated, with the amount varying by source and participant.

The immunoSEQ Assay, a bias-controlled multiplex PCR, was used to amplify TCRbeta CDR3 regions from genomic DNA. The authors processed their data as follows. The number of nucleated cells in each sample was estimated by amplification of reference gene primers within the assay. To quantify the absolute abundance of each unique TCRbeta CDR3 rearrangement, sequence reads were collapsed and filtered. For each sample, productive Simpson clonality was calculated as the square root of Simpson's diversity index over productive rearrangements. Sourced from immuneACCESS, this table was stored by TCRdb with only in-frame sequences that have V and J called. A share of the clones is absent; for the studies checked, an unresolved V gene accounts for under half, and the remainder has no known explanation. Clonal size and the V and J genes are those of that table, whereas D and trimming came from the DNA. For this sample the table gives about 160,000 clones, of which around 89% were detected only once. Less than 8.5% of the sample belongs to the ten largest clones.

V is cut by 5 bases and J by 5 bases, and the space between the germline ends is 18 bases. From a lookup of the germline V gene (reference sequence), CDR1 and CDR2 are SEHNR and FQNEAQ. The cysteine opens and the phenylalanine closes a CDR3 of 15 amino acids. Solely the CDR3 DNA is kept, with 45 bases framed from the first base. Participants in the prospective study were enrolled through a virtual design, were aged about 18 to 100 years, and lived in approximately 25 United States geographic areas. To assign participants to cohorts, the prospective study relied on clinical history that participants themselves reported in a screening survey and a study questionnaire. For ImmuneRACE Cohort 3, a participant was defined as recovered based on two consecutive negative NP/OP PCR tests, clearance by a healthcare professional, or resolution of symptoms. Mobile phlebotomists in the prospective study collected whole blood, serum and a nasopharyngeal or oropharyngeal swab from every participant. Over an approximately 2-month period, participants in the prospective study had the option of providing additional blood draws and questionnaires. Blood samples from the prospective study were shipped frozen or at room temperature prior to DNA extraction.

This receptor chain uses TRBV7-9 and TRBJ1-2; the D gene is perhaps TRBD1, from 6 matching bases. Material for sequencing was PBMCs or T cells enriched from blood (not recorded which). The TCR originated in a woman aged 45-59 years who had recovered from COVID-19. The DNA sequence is TGTGCCAGCAGCCCCCCAGGGGAGGGTCCTTATGGCTACACCTTC. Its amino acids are CASSPPGEGPYGYTF.